Listed here is a single T cell receptor (beta chain). Its matching antigen is unknown. Unique molecular identifiers tagged every individual TCR cDNA molecule. TCRdb re-called the 5' RACE reads with MiXCR, one entry per CDR3 protein. Here the sample spans 4,200 or so distinct CDR3 sequences, roughly 10% being singletons. The J segment lost 4 bases and the V segment lost 4 bases, leaving 9 bases of the junction unmatched. Germline V gene sequence: CDR1 MNHEY, CDR2 SVGAGI. This CDR3 has 15 residues. As for time point: sample taken at primary tumor resection. Material for sequencing was whole RNA from tumor, nontumor lung or frozen PBMC, left unsorted. The sample belongs to a study of spatial heterogeneity in lung cancer. Study-level background: There were consistently more beta-chain sequences detected than alpha-chain sequences.

Study results and caveats: Intratumoral expanded alpha and beta TCR counts were found to track tumor mutation counts.

This sample comprised lung tumor tissue, obtained at surgery. This chain connects TRBV6-5 to TRBJ2-7; 8 nucleotides align to TRBD2. This clonotype originated in a male donor with early-stage non-small cell lung cancer. CDR3 in amino acids: CASSSQGAGEYEQYF. CDR3 DNA sequence: TGTGCCAGCAGTTCTCAGGGAGCGGGGGAATACGAGCAGTACTTC.